What follows are 16 T cell receptor beta chains derived from one specimen sequenced in a study of radiotherapy plus CTLA-4 blockade in lung cancer. Generated by immunoSEQ multiplex PCR, the TCRdb table keeps only in-frame clones and is missing some. The table lists some 94,000 clones, roughly 85% of them singletons. Sequences were derived from peripheral blood, sampled from a patient treated with radiotherapy plus ipilimumab. The receptors derive from a human donor with non-small cell lung cancer that progressed on radiotherapy plus ipilimumab.

V usage is TRBV6-4 and J usage is TRBJ2-2; no firm D call. The germline gives CDR1 MRHNA, CDR2 SNTAGT. CDR3 size: 15 residues. V lost 0 bases and J lost 1, with 6 bases in between. As DNA, the CDR3 is TGTGCCAGCAGTGACTCGGCCGGGAACACCGGGGAGCTGTTTTTT. The encoded protein is CASSDSAGNTGELFF.

The chain is built from TRBV2 and TRBJ2-7; D uncertain. The germline V and J ends were trimmed by 3 bases and 5 bases, with 11 bases remaining between them. Germline V gene data show CDR1 as SNHLY and CDR2 as FYNNEI. This CDR3 spans 13 amino acids. Here the CDR3 DNA reads TGTGCCAGCAGTGATAGGGTTTGGGACGAGCAGTACTTC. It codes for CASSDRVWDEQYF.

The chain combines TRBV11-2 with TRBJ2-1; D possibly corresponds to TRBD2 (6 bases). The germline V and J ends were trimmed by 5 bases and 8 bases, with 16 bases remaining between them. This CDR3 comprises 14 residues. Per the germline V gene, CDR1 is SGHAT and CDR2 is FQNNGV. As DNA, the CDR3 is TGTGCCAGCAGCAAGGGACTTGGGGTGGATGAGCAGTTCTTC. Translated: CASSKGLGVDEQFF. Full variable domain (outside the CDR3, taken from reference TRBV11-2 and TRBJ2-1): EAGVAQSPRYKIIEKRQSVAFWCNPISGHATLYWYQQILGQGPKLLIQFQNNGVVDDSQLPKDRFSAERLKGVDSTLKIQPAKLEDSAVYLCASSKGLGVDEQFFGPGTRLTVL.

V is TRBV30 and J is TRBJ1-1, with D perhaps matching TRBD1 (5 bases). With 2 bases removed from V and 6 bases from J, the gap between germline ends came to 10 bases. The CDR3 has 12 amino acids. The germline V gene has CDR1 GTSNPN and CDR2 SVGIG (reference sequence). The CDR3 is CAWSLGGAEAFF. CDR3 DNA: TGTGCCTGGAGTCTCGGGGGGGCTGAAGCTTTCTTT.

The J gene is TRBJ2-1, the V gene TRBV28; 10 bases align to TRBD2. From germline, CDR1 is MDHEN and CDR2 SYDVKM. CDR3 length equals 15 residues. Trimming removed 7 bases from V and 7 bases from J; junction bases left unmatched: 10. The CDR3 reads CASKSAGGPRNEQFF. The CDR3 DNA is TGTGCCAGCAAATCAGCGGGAGGGCCGCGAAATGAGCAGTTCTTC.

The chain employs TRBV27 and TRBJ2-3; 8 bases agree with TRBD2. After removal of 9 bases from V and 3 bases from J, the junction contained 8 bases not matched to a gene. In germline, CDR1 is MNHEY, CDR2 SMNVEV (reference sequence). The CDR3 is 14 amino acids. CDR3 DNA: TGTGCCAGGCCGTCCGGCGGGAGGACAGATACGCAGTATTTT. It yields the protein CARPSGGRTDTQYF.

The rearrangement joins TRBV28 to TRBJ2-1; TRBD2 might be the D (6 bases). CDR1 MDHEN and CDR2 SYDVKM come from the germline V gene. The CDR3 length is 15 residues. V was shortened by 7 bases and J by 7 bases, with 20 bases between the two germline ends. CDR3 sequence (DNA): TGTGCCAGCAACTCCCTTCGGAGGGTTGGGAATGAGCAGTTCTTC. Protein: CASNSLRRVGNEQFF. The full variable domain, in which reference TRBV28 and TRBJ2-1 provide the parts outside the CDR3, is DVKVTQSSRYLVKRTGEKVFLECVQDMDHENMFWYRQDPGLGLRLIYFSYDVKMKEKGDIPEGYSVSREKKERFSLILESASTNQTSMYLCASNSLRRVGNEQFFGPGTRLTVL.

The chain uses TRBV11-2 and TRBJ2-2; TRBD1 aligns across 8 bases. The germline CDR1 and CDR2 sequences are SGHAT and FQNNGV. CDR3 length: 17 residues. After removal of 4 bases from V and 0 bases from J, the junction contained 7 bases not matched to a gene. As DNA, the CDR3 is TGTGCCAGCAGCTCGGACAGGGAGAGGGCGAACACCGGGGAGCTGTTTTTT. This gives the protein CASSSDRERANTGELFF.

The chain links TRBV19 to TRBJ1-3; no definite D call. This CDR3 spans 13 amino acids. V gave up 5 bases and J gave up 0 bases, with 5 bases separating them. Germline CDR1 reads LNHDA; CDR2 reads SQIVND (reference sequence). The chain's CDR3 is CASSSYSGNTIYF. The DNA of the CDR3 is TGTGCCAGTAGTTCATACTCTGGAAACACCATATATTTT.

CDR3 sequence: CASSHPSGNEQFF. The CDR3 DNA sequence: TGTGCCAGCAGCCACCCTTCGGGGAATGAGCAGTTCTTC. V is TRBV7-3 and J is TRBJ2-1; possibly TRBD2 for D (5 bases). From germline, CDR1 is SGHTA and CDR2 FQGTGA. V dropped 5 bases and J dropped 7 bases, with 12 bases sitting between them. The CDR3 loop spans 13 amino acids.

CDR3 region: CASSLVGLAGNTQYF. The DNA of the CDR3 is TGTGCCAGCAGCTTAGTAGGGCTAGCGGGAAATACGCAGTATTTT. This chain links TRBV7-2 with TRBJ2-3; TRBD2 matches at 9 bases. Germline loops: CDR1 SGHTA, CDR2 FQGNSA. The CDR3 is made up of 15 amino acids. V shed 1 base and J 7 bases; nucleotides not matched to a gene: 6.

This clone has just a few counts. The chain combines TRBV19 with TRBJ2-1; D ambiguous. The CDR3 extends over 15 amino acids. Deletions cut 5 bases from V and 0 bases from J, with 11 bases between. Germline lookup yields CDR1 LNHDA and CDR2 SQIVND (reference sequence). The CDR3: CASSPSSTSYNEQFF. In DNA, the CDR3 is TGTGCCAGTAGTCCCTCCAGCACCTCCTACAATGAGCAGTTCTTC.

The CDR3 DNA sequence: TGCGCCAGCAGCTTCCCCGAACAGGGGGCCATCTCCTACGAGCAGTACTTC. Translating gives CASSFPEQGAISYEQYF. The genes are TRBV5-1 and TRBJ2-5; 9 nucleotides align to TRBD1. Near its end, the DNA agrees better with TRBJ2-7, so the J call may be wrong. The CDR3 sequence is 17 residues long. Germline loops: CDR1 SGHRS, CDR2 YFSETQ.

The chain employs TRBV11-2 and TRBJ2-5; 8 positions agree with TRBD1. CDR1 and CDR2 from the germline V gene are SGHAT and FQNNGV. This CDR3 is 16 amino acids long. V lost 5 bases to trimming and J lost 4 bases; unmatched junction nucleotides: 12. The CDR3 DNA reads TGTGCCAGCAGCCAATCCCGGACAGGGCCGATAGAGACCCAGTACTTC. Translated: CASSQSRTGPIETQYF.

This clone was recorded only once. The rearrangement links TRBV2 to TRBJ2-6; unclear D gene. The CDR3 runs 16 residues. CDR1 is SNHLY, CDR2 FYNNEI, per germline. The V gene lost 2 bases and the J gene lost 0 bases, with 8 bases spanning the gap. CDR3 DNA: TGTGCCAGCAGTGAAAGCCGTCACTCTGGGGCCAACGTCCTGACTTTC. It yields the protein CASSESRHSGANVLTF.

The V call is TRBV9, the J call TRBJ2-1; no definite D call. The CDR3 covers 15 residues. The germline V gene encodes CDR1 SGDLS and CDR2 YYNGEE. The V and J ends lost 0 bases and 2 bases respectively, with 9 bases between them. CDR3 amino acids: CASSVGGMPYNEQFF. For the CDR3, the DNA is TGTGCCAGCAGCGTAGGAGGCATGCCCTACAATGAGCAGTTCTTC.